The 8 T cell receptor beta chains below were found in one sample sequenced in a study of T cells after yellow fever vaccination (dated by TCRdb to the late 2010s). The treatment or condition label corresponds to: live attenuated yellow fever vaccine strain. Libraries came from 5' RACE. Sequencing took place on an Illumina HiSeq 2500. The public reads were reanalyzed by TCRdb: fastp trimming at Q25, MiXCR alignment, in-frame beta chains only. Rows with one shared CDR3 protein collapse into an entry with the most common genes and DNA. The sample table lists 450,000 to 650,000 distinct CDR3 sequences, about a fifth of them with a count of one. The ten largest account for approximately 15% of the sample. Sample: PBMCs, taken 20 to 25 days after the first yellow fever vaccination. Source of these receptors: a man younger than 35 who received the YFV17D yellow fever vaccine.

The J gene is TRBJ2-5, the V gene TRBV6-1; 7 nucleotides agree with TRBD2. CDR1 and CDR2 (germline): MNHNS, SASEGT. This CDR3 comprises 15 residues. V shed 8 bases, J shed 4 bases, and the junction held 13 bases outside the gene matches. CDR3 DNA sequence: TGTGCCAGCCGACAAATCGGACTAGGATTAGAGACCCAGTACTTC. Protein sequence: CASRQIGLGLETQYF.

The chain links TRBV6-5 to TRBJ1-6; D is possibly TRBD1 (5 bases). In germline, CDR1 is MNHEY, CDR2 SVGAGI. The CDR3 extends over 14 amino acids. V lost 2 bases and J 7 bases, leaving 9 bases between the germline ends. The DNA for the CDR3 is TGTGCCAGCAGTTACCAGGGTTGGAATTCACCCCTCCACTTT. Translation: CASSYQGWNSPLHF.

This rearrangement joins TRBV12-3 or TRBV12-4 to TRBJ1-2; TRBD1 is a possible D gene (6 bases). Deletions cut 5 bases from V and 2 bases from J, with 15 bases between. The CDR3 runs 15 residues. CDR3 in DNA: TGTGCCAGCAGTCCCCCGGACAGAGTAAACTATGGCTACACCTTC. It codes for CASSPPDRVNYGYTF.

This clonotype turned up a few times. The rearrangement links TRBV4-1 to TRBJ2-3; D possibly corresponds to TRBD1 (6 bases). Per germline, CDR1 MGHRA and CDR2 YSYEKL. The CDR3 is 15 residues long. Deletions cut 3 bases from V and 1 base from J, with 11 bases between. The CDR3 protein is CASSHRAGGTDTQYF. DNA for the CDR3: TGCGCCAGCAGCCACCGGGCAGGGGGCACAGATACGCAGTATTTT.

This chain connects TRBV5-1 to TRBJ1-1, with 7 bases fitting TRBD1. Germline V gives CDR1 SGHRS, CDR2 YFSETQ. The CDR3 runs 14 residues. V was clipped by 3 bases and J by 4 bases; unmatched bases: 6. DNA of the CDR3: TGCGCCAGCAGCTATGGGACAGCGGGCACTGAAGCTTTCTTT. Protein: CASSYGTAGTEAFF.

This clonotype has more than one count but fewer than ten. The CDR3 region has the DNA TGTGCCAGCAACGATCCTCTAGCAACAAGCACAGATACGCAGTATTTT. Its translation is CASNDPLATSTDTQYF. The chain combines TRBV7-2 with TRBJ2-3, with D possibly TRBD2 on 5 matching bases. The CDR3 length is 16 residues. V was cut by 7 bases and J by 0 bases, with 17 bases left in between. Germline assignment: CDR1 SGHTA and CDR2 FQGNSA.

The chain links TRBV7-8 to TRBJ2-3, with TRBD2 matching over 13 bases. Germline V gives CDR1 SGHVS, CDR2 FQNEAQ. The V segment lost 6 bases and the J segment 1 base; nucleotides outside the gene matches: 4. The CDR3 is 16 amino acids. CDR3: CASRGGLAGGTDTQYF. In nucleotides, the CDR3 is TGTGCCAGCAGGGGAGGACTAGCGGGGGGCACAGATACGCAGTATTTT.

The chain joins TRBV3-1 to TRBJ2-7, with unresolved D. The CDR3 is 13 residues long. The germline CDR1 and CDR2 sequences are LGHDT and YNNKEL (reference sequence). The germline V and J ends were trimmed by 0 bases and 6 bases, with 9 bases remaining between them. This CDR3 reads CASSQEMGSEQYV. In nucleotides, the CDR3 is TGTGCCAGCAGCCAAGAGATGGGAAGCGAGCAGTACGTC.